This T cell receptor beta chain was recorded in a study of T cell responses to AZD1222 COVID-19 vaccine. Study-wide results and caveats: Baseline seropositivity characterized only a handful of AZD1222 recipients.

To note about this clone: Its specificity is unknown.

Germline CDR1 LGHNT, CDR2 FRNRAP. The germline V and J ends were trimmed by 6 bases and 7 bases, with 15 bases remaining between them. The CDR3 length is 13 residues. Produced via immunoSEQ multiplex PCR; TCRdb's table is partial and in-frame only. The sample carries roughly 70,000 clones, 75% to 90% recorded once. The clonotype comes from an adult in good health. The chain couples TRBV12-5 to TRBJ1-1, with D unclear. The sample here was peripheral blood, taken on day 0 of AZD1222 vaccination. CDR3 in DNA: TGTGCTAGTGGGATAGCAGGATCTGGTGAAGCTTTCTTT. Translated: CASGIAGSGEAFF. The complete variable domain, with remaining parts taken from reference TRBV12-5 and TRBJ1-1, reads DARVTQTPRHKVTEMGQEVTMRCQPILGHNTVFWYRQTMMQGLELLAYFRNRAPLDDSGMPKDRFSAEMPDATLATLKIQPSEPRDSAVYFCASGIAGSGEAFFGQGTRLTVV.